Each of the 18 T cell receptor beta chains below was sequenced from the same sample in a study of CD8+CD57+ T cells in acquired aplastic anemia. TCR beta VDJ and CDR3 profiling used genomic DNA as template. TCRdb reprocessed the reads with MiXCR, giving one entry per CDR3 protein. The sample yields 65,000 or so distinct CDR3 sequences, roughly 58% seen once. Source material: sorted CD4+, CD8+, or CD8+CD57+ T cells (not recorded which) from PBMCs. The receptor source for this set is a human donor in good health, serving as a control.

The V gene is TRBV10-3, the J gene TRBJ2-7; no clear D. There are 14 residues in the CDR3. Germline values: CDR1 ENHRY, CDR2 SYGVKD. Trimming removed 6 bases at V and 2 bases at J, with 14 bases between. DNA of the CDR3: TGTGCCATCAGGGTTCGGACCGAAACCTACGAGCAGTACTTC. Amino acid sequence: CAIRVRTETYEQYF.

The rearrangement uses TRBV19 and TRBJ2-5; 9 bases match TRBD1. CDR1 is LNHDA, CDR2 SQIVND, per germline (reference sequence). The CDR3 is 14 residues long. The ends lost 8 bases at V and 5 bases at J; junction bases unmatched: 9. CDR3 protein: CASDHRGLGETQYF. The CDR3 DNA is TGTGCCAGTGACCACAGGGGGCTGGGGGAGACCCAGTACTTC.

This clonotype came up many times. The V gene is TRBV6-5, the J gene TRBJ2-7, with 10 positions matching TRBD1. Germline V gene lookup returns CDR1 MNHEY and CDR2 SVGAGI. The V segment lost 2 bases and the J segment 2 bases; nucleotides outside the gene matches: 3. This CDR3 spans 15 amino acids. DNA of the CDR3: TGTGCCAGCAGTTACGGGGGACAGGGGCCCTACGAGCAGTACTTC. Protein product: CASSYGGQGPYEQYF.

This sequence joins TRBV7-3 and TRBJ2-3; 8 bases agree with TRBD2. The CDR3 is 15 amino acids. With V trimmed by 2 bases and J by 2 bases, 3 bases remained unmatched. From germline, CDR1 is SGHTA and CDR2 FQGTGA. DNA for the CDR3: TGTGCCAGCAGCTTACGGGAGGGCTACACAGATACGCAGTATTTT. It encodes CASSLREGYTDTQYF.

The chain employs TRBV2 and TRBJ1-4; D is ambiguous. The germline V gene has CDR1 SNHLY and CDR2 FYNNEI. Trimming left V 7 bases short and J 7 bases short, with 4 bases between. This CDR3 has 10 residues. DNA of the CDR3: TGTGCCAGCAACAGTGAAAAACTGTTTTTT. As protein: CASNSEKLFF.

This clonotype showed up many times. The chain has TRBV6-1 and TRBJ1-5; tentatively, D is TRBD1 (6 bases). Germline V CDR1 and CDR2: MNHNS, SASEGT. Trimming took off 2 bases at V and 2 bases at J, with 7 bases between the two ends. CDR3 length: 14 amino acids. CDR3 DNA sequence: TGTGCCAGCAGTGAATCAGGGGGCAATCAGCCCCAGCATTTT. Its protein is CASSESGGNQPQHF.

V gene TRBV15 combines with J gene TRBJ2-3; 11 bases line up with TRBD2. V dropped 1 base and J dropped 0; count of bases not matched to a gene: 3. The CDR3 extends over 17 amino acids. Per germline, CDR1 LNHNV and CDR2 YYDKDF (reference sequence). The CDR3 is CATSRGSGGASTDTQYF. CDR3 in DNA: TGTGCCACCAGCAGAGGTAGCGGGGGGGCTAGCACAGATACGCAGTATTTT.

This clonotype occurred many times. This chain links TRBV20-1 with TRBJ1-1; D remains unclear. V shed 1 base and J shed 0 bases, with 9 bases lying between them. Germline CDR1 DFQATT, CDR2 SNEGSKA (reference sequence). The CDR3 has 14 amino acids. Here the CDR3 DNA reads TGCAGTGCTAGAGGGAGGCAGATGAACACTGAAGCTTTCTTT. Translated: CSARGRQMNTEAFF.

The V call is TRBV7-9, the J call TRBJ2-5; no clear D. V lost 5 bases to trimming and J lost 0 bases, with 16 bases between them. Germline assignment: CDR1 SEHNR and CDR2 FQNEAQ (reference sequence). The CDR3 has 16 amino acids. DNA of the CDR3: TGTGCCAGCAGCGGAAGGACGGCGTCGTACCAAGAGACCCAGTACTTC. It codes for CASSGRTASYQETQYF.

The chain combines TRBV24-1 with TRBJ2-2, with 9 nucleotides matching TRBD2. The CDR3 has 15 amino acids. CDR1 is KGHDR and CDR2 is SFDVKD in the germline V gene. J gave up 2 bases and V 4 bases, and 1 base lay outside the gene matches. CDR3 coding DNA: TGTGCCACCAGTGACCTAGCGGGAAACACCGGGGAGCTGTTTTTT. As protein: CATSDLAGNTGELFF.

By share, this clonotype ranks as medium-sized. The V gene is TRBV25-1, the J gene TRBJ2-3; D unresolved. V was pared by 5 bases and J by 2 bases, with 11 bases between. CDR1 MGHDK and CDR2 SYGVNS come from the germline V gene. There are 14 residues in the CDR3. CDR3 bases: TGTGCCAGCAGTCTCCCCCTAATCACAGATACGCAGTATTTT. Protein product: CASSLPLITDTQYF.

This clonotype was counted ten times or more. This chain connects TRBV5-1 to TRBJ1-2, with unresolved D. This CDR3 has 14 residues. Deletions cut 0 bases from V and 2 bases from J, with 8 bases between. The germline CDR1 and CDR2 sequences are SGHRS and YFSETQ. The CDR3 region is CASSLGSTNYGYTF. For the CDR3, the DNA is TGCGCCAGCAGCTTGGGATCCACGAACTATGGCTACACCTTC.

The chain carries TRBV24-1 and TRBJ2-1, with TRBD2 identical over 8 bases. Germline CDR1 is KGHDR and CDR2 is SFDVKD. The trim removed 7 bases at V and 0 bases at J, leaving 4 bases unmatched. This CDR3 is 15 amino acids long. CDR3 nucleotide sequence: TGTGCCACCAGCCGAGGGACTAGCTCCTACAATGAGCAGTTCTTC. Amino acid sequence: CATSRGTSSYNEQFF.

This clonotype was observed a handful of times. V is TRBV5-4 and J is TRBJ2-5, with 10 bases lining up with TRBD2. J lost 4 bases, V lost 5 bases, and 11 bases had no gene match. The CDR3 contains 16 residues. Per the germline V gene, CDR1 is SGHNT and CDR2 is YYREEE (reference sequence). CDR3 in DNA: TGTGCCAGCAGAAGTTACGGAGCGGGAGGGCGAGAGACCCAGTACTTC. It translates to CASRSYGAGGRETQYF.

This clonotype was seen more than once but under ten times. Given a much more abundant clone one base away, this may be a read error. This chain connects TRBV30 to TRBJ2-7, with 7 bases identical to TRBD1. CDR3 length equals 13 residues. The J segment lost 3 bases and the V segment lost 2 bases, leaving 4 bases of the junction unmatched. Looked up from germline, CDR1 is GTSNPN and CDR2 is SVGIG (reference sequence). The CDR3 loop reads CAWSTGDGYEQYF. Written as DNA, the CDR3 is TGTGCCTGGAGTACAGGGGACGGCTACGAGCAGTACTTC.

This clonotype was seen more than once but under ten times. The rearrangement joins TRBV24-1 to TRBJ2-3, with 9 bases matching TRBD2. The CDR3 is 15 residues long. V lost 4 bases and J lost 1; bases outside the gene matches: 2. The V gene's germline CDR1 is KGHDR and CDR2 SFDVKD. CDR3 sequence: CATSEKRGGTDTQYF. CDR3 DNA sequence: TGTGCCACCAGTGAAAAGCGGGGGGGCACAGATACGCAGTATTTT.

In regard to this clonotype: The DNA is left out, because the CDR3 cannot be placed on it with certainty; the CDR3 is given as TCRdb lists it. This rearrangement joins TRBV4-2 to TRBJ1-1. The CDR3 is 22 residues long, ends included. Germline-derived CDR1 and CDR2 are LGHNA and YNFKEQ. CDR3 amino acids: CASSRTGTSEYEQFFGPGGAFF.

V is TRBV24-1 and J is TRBJ1-5; D may be TRBD1 (5 bases). The germline CDR1 and CDR2 sequences are KGHDR and SFDVKD. With 10 bases removed from V and 5 bases from J, the gap between germline ends came to 11 bases. The CDR3 spans 12 residues. The CDR3 reads CATSQGHQPQHF. CDR3 sequence (DNA): TGTGCCACTTCTCAGGGTCATCAGCCCCAGCATTTT.